This T cell receptor beta chain was obtained from a study of blood T cell repertoires in COVID-19. The V and J ends lost 7 bases and 0 bases respectively, with 10 bases between them. The CDR3 consists of 14 residues. The germline gives CDR1 MNHEY, CDR2 SVGAGI. The table came from immunoSEQ multiplex PCR; TCRdb's copy has only in-frame clones and leaves some out. Among 150,000 to 190,000 clones, 70% to 90% were seen once, and the ten largest hold 8% to 9%. The rearrangement links TRBV6-5 to TRBJ1-3; D not certain. What was sequenced was peripheral blood. The origin of this receptor is a woman aged 60-75 years with COVID-19, enrolled during active disease. CDR3 loop: CASTDGGSGNTIYF. Written as DNA, the CDR3 is TGTGCCAGCACCGACGGCGGCTCTGGAAACACCATATATTTT.